This is a list of T cell receptor beta chains from one sample in a study of regulatory T cells in long-lasting Graves disease. TCRdb reprocessed the multiplex PCR reads with MiXCR, giving one entry per CDR3 protein. Here the sample spans approximately 210,000 distinct CDR3 sequences, 18% being singletons. The sample in question was peripheral blood mononuclear cells (PBMCs), obtained at new diagnosis, from a patient treated with antithyroid drugs. Receptors originate from a female donor with Graves disease. Each CDR3 is given with its conserved first and last residue.

J	V	CDR3
TRBJ2-3	TRBV6-1	CASSEASRRGDTQYF
TRBJ1-4	TRBV7-8	CASSLGGPNEKLFF
TRBJ2-5	TRBV11-2	CASSLEGVDETQYF
TRBJ1-2	TRBV6-1	CASRPSWGANYGYTF
TRBJ2-7	TRBV12-3/TRBV12-4	CASSLHSSYEQYF
TRBJ2-1	TRBV10-3	CAISESNSGGSLGNEQFF
TRBJ2-2	TRBV7-8	CASATRTGANTGELFF
TRBJ1-2	TRBV7-2	CASSLRDTLGGYTF
TRBJ2-3	TRBV9	CASSQTSGRGTQYF
TRBJ2-7	TRBV20-1	CSAKFRGSSYEQYF
TRBJ2-3	TRBV24-1	CATRIGSGTSDTQYF
TRBJ1-2	TRBV30	CAFGGQGNYGYTF
TRBJ2-1	TRBV7-6	CASSLGPRLAGGPLNEQFF
TRBJ2-2	TRBV3-1	CASSPSTGEIGELFF
TRBJ2-5	TRBV7-2	CASSLALRTLAQETQYF
TRBJ1-2	TRBV28	CASGAWTDYGYTF
TRBJ1-4	TRBV10-2	CASSPGGQNEKLFF
TRBJ2-2	TRBV12-3/TRBV12-4	CASSPTSIGNGRFGELFF
TRBJ2-7	TRBV20-1	CSASQLAGGPWGEQYF
TRBJ2-5	TRBV15	CATGGLQETQYF
TRBJ2-3	TRBV11-2	CASSSFPGRDTQYF
TRBJ2-7	TRBV9	CASSVDQRDEQYF
TRBJ2-3	TRBV20-1	CSAPIAGESTDTQYF
TRBJ1-2	TRBV10-3	CAIRSGQLYGYTF
TRBJ2-7	TRBV7-8	CASSPYRAGSYEQYF
TRBJ2-7	TRBV24-1	CATTRKLAGRYEQYF
TRBJ1-3	TRBV7-2	CASSLALRGYGNTIYF
TRBJ2-2	TRBV7-2	CASSSSPGTSGRARNTGELFF
NA	TRBV20-1	CSAFTRAGPYTF
TRBJ2-3	TRBV28	CASIRTSSTDTQYF
TRBJ2-3	TRBV14	CASSQDGGLDTQYF
TRBJ2-3	TRBV6-1	CASRPSSQPSTDTQYF
TRBJ2-6	TRBV7-9	CASSLEGASGANVLTF
TRBJ2-7	TRBV12-5	CASGFYEQYF
TRBJ2-7	TRBV18	CASSLPRDRGPSAWYF